What follows describes a single TCR beta chain. What it binds is not known. V gave up 2 bases and J gave up 0 bases, with 8 bases separating them. CDR3 length equals 13 residues. Germline CDR1 is GTSNPN and CDR2 is SVGIG (reference sequence). The multiple sclerosis controls were treatment-naive patients with relapsing-remitting disease that was stable or active. TEMRA cells underwent FACS enrichment and CD8+ and CD4+ T cells underwent negative isolation. This sample was taken from a study of CD8 T cells in Susac syndrome. Study results and caveats: By the study's own acknowledgment, its TCR sequencing and HLA analysis included relatively few individuals.

After extraction with the RNeasy kit, roughly 0.45 to 1 ug of the RNA was reverse transcribed using random hexamers. Amplification of TCR beta CDR3 used immunoSEQ multiplex PCR across 54 Vbeta and 13 Jbeta. TCRdb passed the immunoSEQ multiplex PCR reads through MiXCR, listing each CDR3 protein once. The table includes fewer than 350,000 distinct CDR3 sequences, 65% to 90% detected once. The genes are TRBV30 and TRBJ2-7; TRBD2 is a possible D gene (5 bases). The sample consisted of CD8+ T cells from PBMCs. The sequence came from a human donor with multiple sclerosis. The CDR3 protein is CAWSSGSSYEQYF. In nucleotides, the CDR3 is TGTGCCTGGAGTTCGGGGAGCTCCTACGAGCAGTACTTC.